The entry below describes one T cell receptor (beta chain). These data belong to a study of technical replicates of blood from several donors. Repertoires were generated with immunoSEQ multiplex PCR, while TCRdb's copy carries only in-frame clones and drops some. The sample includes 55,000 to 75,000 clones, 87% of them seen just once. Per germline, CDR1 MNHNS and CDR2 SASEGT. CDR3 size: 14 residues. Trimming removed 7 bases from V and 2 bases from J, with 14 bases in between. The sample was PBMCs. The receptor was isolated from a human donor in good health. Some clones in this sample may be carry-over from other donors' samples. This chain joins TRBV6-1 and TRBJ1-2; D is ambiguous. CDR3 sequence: CASTLKPSNYGYTF. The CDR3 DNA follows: TGTGCCAGCACCTTAAAGCCAAGCAACTATGGCTACACCTTC.